Listed below are T cell receptor beta chains from one sample, sequenced in a study of patients and donors after allogeneic stem cell transplantation. TCRdb itself ran the RT-PCR reads through MiXCR, one entry per CDR3 protein. There are about 160,000 distinct CDR3 sequences in the sample; roughly 30% occur only once, and approximately 3% lies in the top ten. The sequenced sample consisted of blood, either unsorted or a sorted T cell fraction (not recorded which). Every receptor here comes from a human donor who was either an allogeneic HSCT recipient or a stem cell or donor lymphocyte infusion donor (not recorded which). It is not recorded whose cells these are; they may come from a transplant donor. Each CDR3 is given with its conserved first and last residue. A D gene is named only where the DNA matches it firmly. The listing skips clone size in some rows; elsewhere it reads once, few, many or a size class.

NA | NA | TRBJ2-7 | TRBV12-3/TRBV12-4 | TGTGCCAGCAGTTTTAGCACGGGTTACGAGCAGTACTTC | CASSFSTGYEQYF
NA | NA | TRBJ2-7 | TRBV25-1 | TGTGCCAGCAGTGAATGCGAGGACTGCGAGCAGTACTTC | CASSECEDCEQYF
few | NA | TRBJ1-1 | TRBV7-9 | TGTGCCAGCAGCTTTCGGTTCTTT | CASSFRFF
NA | NA | TRBJ1-4 | TRBV20-1 | TGCAGTGCTAGTAGTGGAAGCGAAAAACTGTTTTTT | CSASSGSEKLFF
NA | TRBD2 | TRBJ2-1 | TRBV9 | TGTGCCAGCAGCGCGGCTGGAGCGGGAAACTCCTACAATGAGCAGTTCTTC | CASSAAGAGNSYNEQFF
NA | NA | TRBJ2-7 | TRBV4-1 | TGCGCCAGCAGCCAAGATAGGCTAGCCTACGAGCAGTACTTC | CASSQDRLAYEQYF
NA | TRBD2 | TRBJ2-2 | TRBV10-1 | TGCGCCAGCAGTGAAACTAGCGAGAATTGGGAGACCGGGGAGCTGTTTTTT | CASSETSENWETGELFF
NA | NA | TRBJ2-3 | TRBV5-1 | TGCGCCAGCAGCTCCCAGACTAGGGCAGATACGCAGTATTTT | CASSSQTRADTQYF
NA | NA | TRBJ2-7 | TRBV6-5 | TGTGCCAGCAGTTGGGACATGTCCTACGAGCAGTACTTC | CASSWDMSYEQYF
NA | NA | TRBJ1-2 | TRBV20-1 | TGCAGTGCTAGCGTCGGTTTCTATGGCTACACCTTC | CSASVGFYGYTF
NA | TRBD2 | TRBJ2-7 | TRBV9 | TGTGCCAGCAGCGTAGGTGGGACTACTGAGCAGTACTTC | CASSVGGTTEQYF
NA | TRBD2 | TRBJ2-7 | TRBV12-3/TRBV12-4 | TGTGCCAGCAGTTGGGACTTAGCGGGCGGCTCCTACGAGCAGTACTTC | CASSWDLAGGSYEQYF
many | NA | TRBJ1-1 | TRBV6-5 | TGTGCCAGCAGTTACCTCGGACCGAACACTGAAGCTTTCTTT | CASSYLGPNTEAFF
many | NA | TRBJ1-1 | TRBV27 | TGTGCCAGCAGTCCCTGGATGAACACTGAAGCTTTCTTT | CASSPWMNTEAFF
NA | NA | TRBJ2-7 | TRBV5-1 | TGCGCCAGCAGCTTGGGGCAGGGGAAGGACGAGCAGTACTTC | CASSLGQGKDEQYF
many | TRBD1 | TRBJ1-5 | TRBV6-5 | TGTGCCAGCAGTTCCCGGGACAGGTCCCCTCAGCCCCAGCATTTT | CASSSRDRSPQPQHF